Below, 5 T cell receptor beta chains from the same sample are listed, as sequenced in a study of T-cell memory formation after mild COVID-19. TCRdb re-called the 5' RACE reads with MiXCR, one entry per CDR3 protein. The data hold roughly 110,000 distinct CDR3 sequences, with roughly 12% observed a single time. Specimen: PBMCs or a T cell subset sorted from them (not recorded which). The receptors come from an adult woman who had mild COVID-19 (a few samples of this study predate the infection). Cell type and time point are not known.

The chain links TRBV30 to TRBJ2-7; tentatively, D is TRBD1 (6 bases). Germline CDR1 and CDR2: GTSNPN and SVGIG (reference sequence). V lost 1 base, J lost 2 bases, and 12 bases lay in between. This CDR3 is 14 amino acids long. Here the CDR3 reads CAWSDGDITYEQYF. For the CDR3, the DNA is TGTGCCTGGAGTGACGGGGACATCACCTACGAGCAGTACTTC.

V gene TRBV19 combines with J gene TRBJ1-5; perhaps TRBD1 as D (5 bases). This CDR3 comprises 16 residues. From germline, CDR1 is LNHDA and CDR2 SQIVND (reference sequence). Trimming pared 3 bases from V and 4 bases from J, leaving 16 bases between. The CDR3 loop is CASSISRQGRNQPQHF. In nucleotides, the CDR3 is TGTGCCAGTAGTATCAGTAGGCAGGGAAGGAATCAGCCCCAGCATTTT.

CDR3 sequence reads: CASSQDSGLYNEQFF. CDR3 sequence (DNA): TGTGCCAGCAGCCAAGACTCAGGGTTATACAATGAGCAGTTCTTC. V and J are TRBV3-1 and TRBJ2-1, with D possibly TRBD1 on 5 matching bases. With 0 bases removed from V and 4 bases from J, the gap between germline ends came to 10 bases. The germline gives CDR1 LGHDT, CDR2 YNNKEL (reference sequence). This CDR3 comprises 15 residues.

This clonotype has just a few counts. The V call is TRBV5-1, the J call TRBJ1-2; 11 nucleotides line up with TRBD1. Unmatched junction bases numbered 4, after V lost 3 bases and J lost 6 bases. The CDR3 is 14 residues long. The germline V gene has CDR1 SGHRS and CDR2 YFSETQ. CDR3 amino acids: CASSSGQGGHGYTF. The CDR3 DNA is TGCGCCAGCAGCTCGGGACAGGGGGGACATGGCTACACCTTC.

The V and J genes are TRBV7-9 and TRBJ2-7, with 10 bases that match TRBD2. The germline gives CDR1 SEHNR, CDR2 FQNEAQ (reference sequence). This CDR3 has 16 amino acids. The J segment lost 3 bases and the V segment lost 1 base, leaving 6 bases of the junction unmatched. CDR3 amino acids: CASSLGSSGGFYEQYF. CDR3 bases: TGTGCCAGCAGCTTAGGGTCTAGCGGGGGCTTCTACGAGCAGTACTTC.